This TCR beta chain was observed in a study of T cell repertoires in cytomegalovirus infection. Study-wide background: Matching HLA type and CMV infection were both indicated by public TCR beta signatures.

This clonotype was seen only a few times. Its antigen is not identified. Trimming stripped 4 bases from V and 2 bases from J, with 15 bases between. The germline gives CDR1 SGHKS, CDR2 YYEKEE (reference sequence). This CDR3 region has 15 residues. TCRdb re-derived calls from the reads in MiXCR, one entry per CDR3 protein. The sample includes approximately 630,000 distinct CDR3 sequences, 20% to 30% of them seen just once. Study observations and caveats: Public TCR beta family frequency separated CMV-and-HLA carriers, including in an independent cohort. Dominant in the ex vivo response were TCR beta clonotypes restricted by HLA-C and specific for CMV.

The chain combines TRBV5-5 with TRBJ2-5; a weak D match, TRBD2 (5 bases). This TCR came from a human donor in good health (CMV status not recorded). Some clones in this sample may be carry-over from other donors' samples. Sequencing was carried out using CD8+ T cells from PBMCs. DNA for the CDR3: TGTGCCAGCAGCCTCGATACTAGGGTACAAGAGACCCAGTACTTC. The encoded protein is CASSLDTRVQETQYF.